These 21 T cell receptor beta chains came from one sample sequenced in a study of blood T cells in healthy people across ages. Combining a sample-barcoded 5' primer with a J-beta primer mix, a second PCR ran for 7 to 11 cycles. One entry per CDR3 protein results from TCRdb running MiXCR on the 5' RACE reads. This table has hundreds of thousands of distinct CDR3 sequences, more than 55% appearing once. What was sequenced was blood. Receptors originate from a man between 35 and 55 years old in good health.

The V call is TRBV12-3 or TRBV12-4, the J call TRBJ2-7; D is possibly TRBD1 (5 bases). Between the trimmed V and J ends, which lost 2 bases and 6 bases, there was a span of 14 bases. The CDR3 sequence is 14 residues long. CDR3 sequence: CASSLLQGVGEQYF. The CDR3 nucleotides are TGTGCCAGCAGTTTACTGCAGGGCGTAGGCGAGCAGTACTTC.

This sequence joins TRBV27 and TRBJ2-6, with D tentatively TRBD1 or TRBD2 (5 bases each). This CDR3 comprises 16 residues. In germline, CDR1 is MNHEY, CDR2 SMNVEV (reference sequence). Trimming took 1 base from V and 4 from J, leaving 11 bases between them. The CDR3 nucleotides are TGTGCCAGCAGTTTATTAGGGGACCCCGGGGCCAACGTCCTGACTTTC. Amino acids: CASSLLGDPGANVLTF. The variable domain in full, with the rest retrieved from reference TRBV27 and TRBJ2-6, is EAQVTQNPRYLITVTGKKLTVTCSQNMNHEYMSWYRQDPGLGLRQIYYSMNVEVTDKGDVPEGYKVSRKEKRNFPLILESPSPNQTSLYFCASSLLGDPGANVLTFGAGSRLTVL.

CDR3 amino acids: CASSQDPAGYYEQYF. The DNA of the CDR3 is TGCGCCAGCAGCCAAGACCCGGCAGGGTACTACGAGCAGTACTTC. The chain has TRBV4-1 and TRBJ2-7; D may be TRBD1 (5 bases). V was cut by 0 bases and J by 3 bases, with 12 bases left in between. CDR1 MGHRA and CDR2 YSYEKL come from the germline V gene. This CDR3 is 15 amino acids long.

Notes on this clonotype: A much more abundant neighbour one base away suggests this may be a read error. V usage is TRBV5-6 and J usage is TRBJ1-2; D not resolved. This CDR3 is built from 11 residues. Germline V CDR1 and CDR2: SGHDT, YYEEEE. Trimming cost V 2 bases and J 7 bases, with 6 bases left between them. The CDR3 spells CASSFVSGYTF. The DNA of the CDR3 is TGTGCCAGCAGCTTCGTCAGTGGCTACACCTTC.

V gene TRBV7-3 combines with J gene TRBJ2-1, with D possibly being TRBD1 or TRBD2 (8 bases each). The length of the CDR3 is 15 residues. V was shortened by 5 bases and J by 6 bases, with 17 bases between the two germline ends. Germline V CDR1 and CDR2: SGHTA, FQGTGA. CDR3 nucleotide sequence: TGTGCCAGCAGCACGGACAGGGCGGGAGGCAATGAGCAGTTCTTC. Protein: CASSTDRAGGNEQFF.

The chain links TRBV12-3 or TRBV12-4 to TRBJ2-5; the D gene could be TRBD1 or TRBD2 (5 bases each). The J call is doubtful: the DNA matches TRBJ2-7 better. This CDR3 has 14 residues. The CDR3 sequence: CASSLGGDFDEQYF. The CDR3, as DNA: TGTGCCAGCAGTTTAGGAGGGGATTTCGACGAGCAGTACTTC.

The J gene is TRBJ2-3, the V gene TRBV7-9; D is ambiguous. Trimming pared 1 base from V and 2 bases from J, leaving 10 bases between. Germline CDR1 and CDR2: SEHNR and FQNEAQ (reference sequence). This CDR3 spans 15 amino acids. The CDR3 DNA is TGTGCCAGCAGCTTAGAGGCGGAGTACACAGATACGCAGTATTTT. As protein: CASSLEAEYTDTQYF. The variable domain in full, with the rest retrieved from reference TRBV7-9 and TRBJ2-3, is DTGVSQNPRHKITKRGQNVTFRCDPISEHNRLYWYRQTLGQGPEFLTYFQNEAQLEKSRLLSDRFSAERPKGSFSTLEIQRTEQGDSAMYLCASSLEAEYTDTQYFGPGTRLTVL.

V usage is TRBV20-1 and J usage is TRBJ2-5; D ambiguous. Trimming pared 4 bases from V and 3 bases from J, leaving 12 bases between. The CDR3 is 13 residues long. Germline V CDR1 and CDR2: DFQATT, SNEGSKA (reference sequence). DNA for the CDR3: TGCAGTGCTACCAAGGACCATAAAGAGACCCAGTACTTC. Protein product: CSATKDHKETQYF.

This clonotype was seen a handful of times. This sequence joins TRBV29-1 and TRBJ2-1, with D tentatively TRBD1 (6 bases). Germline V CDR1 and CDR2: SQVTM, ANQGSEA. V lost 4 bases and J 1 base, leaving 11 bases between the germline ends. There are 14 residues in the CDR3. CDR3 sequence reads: CSVAGDGSYNEQFF. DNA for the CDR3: TGCAGCGTTGCAGGGGACGGGTCCTACAATGAGCAGTTCTTC.

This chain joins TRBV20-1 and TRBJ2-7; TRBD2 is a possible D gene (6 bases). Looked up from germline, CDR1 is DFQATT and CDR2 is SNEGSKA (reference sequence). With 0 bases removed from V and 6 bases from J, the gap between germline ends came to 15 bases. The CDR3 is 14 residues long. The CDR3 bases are TGCAGTGCTAGAGATCTTCGGCGGGGCGGCGAGCAGTACTTC. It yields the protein CSARDLRRGGEQYF.

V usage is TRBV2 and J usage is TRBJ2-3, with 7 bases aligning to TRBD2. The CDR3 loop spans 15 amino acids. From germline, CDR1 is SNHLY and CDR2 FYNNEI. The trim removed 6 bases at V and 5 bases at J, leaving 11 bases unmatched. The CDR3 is CASSLRGGGGDTQYF. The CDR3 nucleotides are TGTGCCAGCAGCCTGCGTGGCGGGGGTGGAGATACGCAGTATTTT. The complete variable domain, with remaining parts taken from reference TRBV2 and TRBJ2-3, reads EPEVTQTPSHQVTQMGQEVILRCVPISNHLYFYWYRQILGQKVEFLVSFYNNEISEKSEIFDDQFSVERPDGSNFTLKIRSTKLEDSAMYFCASSLRGGGGDTQYFGPGTRLTVL.

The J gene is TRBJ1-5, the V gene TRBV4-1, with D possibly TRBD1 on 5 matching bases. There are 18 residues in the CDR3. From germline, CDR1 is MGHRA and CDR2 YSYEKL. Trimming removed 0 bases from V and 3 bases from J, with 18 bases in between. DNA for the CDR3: TGCGCCAGCAGCCAAGATGGTCAGGGTGGGGGGAACAATCAGCCCCAGCATTTT. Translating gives CASSQDGQGGGNNQPQHF.

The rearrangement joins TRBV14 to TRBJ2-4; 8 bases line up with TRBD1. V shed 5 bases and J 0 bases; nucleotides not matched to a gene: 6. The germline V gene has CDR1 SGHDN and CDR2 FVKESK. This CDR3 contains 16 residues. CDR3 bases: TGTGCCAGCAGCAAAGGACAGGGACTAGCCAAAAACATTCAGTACTTC. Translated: CASSKGQGLAKNIQYF.

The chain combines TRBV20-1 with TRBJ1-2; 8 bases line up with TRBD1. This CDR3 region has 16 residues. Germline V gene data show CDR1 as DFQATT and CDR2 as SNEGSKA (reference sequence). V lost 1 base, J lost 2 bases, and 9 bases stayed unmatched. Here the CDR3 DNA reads TGCAGTGCTAGAGTCGCACAGGGGGGCCTCAACTATGGCTACACCTTC. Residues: CSARVAQGGLNYGYTF.

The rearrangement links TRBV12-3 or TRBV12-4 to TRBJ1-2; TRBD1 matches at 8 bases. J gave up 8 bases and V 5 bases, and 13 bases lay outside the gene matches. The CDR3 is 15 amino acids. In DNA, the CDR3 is TGTGCCAGCAGTCGTAGCAATGGACAGGGAGACGGCTACACCTTC. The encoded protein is CASSRSNGQGDGYTF.

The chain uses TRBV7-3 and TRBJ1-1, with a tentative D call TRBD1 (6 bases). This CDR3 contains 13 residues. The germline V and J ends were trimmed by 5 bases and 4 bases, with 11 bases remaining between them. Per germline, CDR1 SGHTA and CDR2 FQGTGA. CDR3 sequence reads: CASSIQQGTEAFF. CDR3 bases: TGTGCCAGCAGCATACAACAGGGCACTGAAGCTTTCTTT.

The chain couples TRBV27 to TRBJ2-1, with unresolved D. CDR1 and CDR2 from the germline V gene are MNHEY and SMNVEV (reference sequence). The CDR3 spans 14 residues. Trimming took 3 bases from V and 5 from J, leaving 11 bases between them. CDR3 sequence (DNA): TGTGCCAGCAGTTTGATTAGAACGGACAATGAGCAGTTCTTC. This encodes CASSLIRTDNEQFF.

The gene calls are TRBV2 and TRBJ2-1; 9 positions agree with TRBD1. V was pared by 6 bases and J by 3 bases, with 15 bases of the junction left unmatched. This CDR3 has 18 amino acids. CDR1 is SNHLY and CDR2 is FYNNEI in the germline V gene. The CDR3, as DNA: TGTGCCAGCAGACTTGGGACAGGGTCCGCGCTGGGCTACAATGAGCAGTTCTTC. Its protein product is CASRLGTGSALGYNEQFF. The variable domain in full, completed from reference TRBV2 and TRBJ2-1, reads EPEVTQTPSHQVTQMGQEVILRCVPISNHLYFYWYRQILGQKVEFLVSFYNNEISEKSEIFDDQFSVERPDGSNFTLKIRSTKLEDSAMYFCASRLGTGSALGYNEQFFGPGTRLTVL.

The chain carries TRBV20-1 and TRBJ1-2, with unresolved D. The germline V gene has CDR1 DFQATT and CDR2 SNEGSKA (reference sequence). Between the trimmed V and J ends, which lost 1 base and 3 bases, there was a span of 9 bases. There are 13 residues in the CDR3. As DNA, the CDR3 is TGCAGTGCTAGAGCTGAGACACACTATGGCTACACCTTC. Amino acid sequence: CSARAETHYGYTF.

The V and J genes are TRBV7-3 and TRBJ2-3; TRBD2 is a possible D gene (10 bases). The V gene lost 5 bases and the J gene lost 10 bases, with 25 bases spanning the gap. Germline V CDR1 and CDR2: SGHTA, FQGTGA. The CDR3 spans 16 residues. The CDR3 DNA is TGTGCCAGCAGCCTCAGGGACAGGGCTAGCGGGAGTGCGCAGTATTTT. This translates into CASSLRDRASGSAQYF.

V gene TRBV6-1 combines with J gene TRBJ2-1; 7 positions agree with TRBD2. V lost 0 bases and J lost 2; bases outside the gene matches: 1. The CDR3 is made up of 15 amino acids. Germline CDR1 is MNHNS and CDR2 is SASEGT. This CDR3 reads CASSEAGGAYNEQFF. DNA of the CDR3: TGTGCCAGCAGTGAAGCGGGGGGGGCCTACAATGAGCAGTTCTTC.